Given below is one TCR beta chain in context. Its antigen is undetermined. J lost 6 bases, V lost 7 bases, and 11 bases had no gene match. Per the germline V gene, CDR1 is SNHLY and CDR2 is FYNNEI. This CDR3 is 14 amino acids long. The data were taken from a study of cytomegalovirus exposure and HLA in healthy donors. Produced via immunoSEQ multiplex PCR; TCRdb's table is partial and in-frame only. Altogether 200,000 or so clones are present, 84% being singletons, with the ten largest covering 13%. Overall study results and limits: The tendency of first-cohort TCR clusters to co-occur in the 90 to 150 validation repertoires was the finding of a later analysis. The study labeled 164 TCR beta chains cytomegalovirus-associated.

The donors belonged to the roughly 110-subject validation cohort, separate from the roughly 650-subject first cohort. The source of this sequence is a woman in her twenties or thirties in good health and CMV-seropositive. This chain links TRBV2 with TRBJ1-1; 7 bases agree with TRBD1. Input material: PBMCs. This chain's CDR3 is CASKSRQGLAEAFF. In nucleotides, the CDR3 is TGTGCCAGCAAATCCCGACAGGGACTGGCTGAAGCTTTCTTT. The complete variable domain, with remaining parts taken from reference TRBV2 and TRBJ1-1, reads EPEVTQTPSHQVTQMGQEVILRCVPISNHLYFYWYRQILGQKVEFLVSFYNNEISEKSEIFDDQFSVERPDGSNFTLKIRSTKLEDSAMYFCASKSRQGLAEAFFGQGTRLTVV.